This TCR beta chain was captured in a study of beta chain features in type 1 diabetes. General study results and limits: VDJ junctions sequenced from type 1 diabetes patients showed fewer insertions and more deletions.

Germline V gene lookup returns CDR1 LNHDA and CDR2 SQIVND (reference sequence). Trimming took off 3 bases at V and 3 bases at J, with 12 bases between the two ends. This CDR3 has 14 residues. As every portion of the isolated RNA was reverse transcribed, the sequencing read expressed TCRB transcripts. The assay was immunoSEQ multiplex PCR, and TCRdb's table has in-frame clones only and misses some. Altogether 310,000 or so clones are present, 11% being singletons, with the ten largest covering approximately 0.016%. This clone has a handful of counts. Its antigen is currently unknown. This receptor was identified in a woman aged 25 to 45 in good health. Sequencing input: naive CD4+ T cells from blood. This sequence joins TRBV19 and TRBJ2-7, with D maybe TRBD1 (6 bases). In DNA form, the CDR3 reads TGTGCCAGTAGTATCGAGGGCAGGGGCTACGAGCAGTACTTC. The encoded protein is CASSIEGRGYEQYF.